This entry is about one T cell receptor (beta chain). Its antigen is currently unknown. The PCR employed 60 Vbeta primers together with 13 Jbeta primers. Measured with immunoSEQ multiplex PCR; TCRdb has only the in-frame clones, and not every one. The repertoire holds more than 85,000 clones, with 65% to 85% as singletons. This entry comes from a study of cytomegalovirus exposure and HLA in healthy donors. General study findings and limits: The study assumed roughly uniform donor sequencing depth for presence/absence analyses.

There were likely unrecorded immune exposures, though donors were nominally healthy when sampled. The V end was cut by 0 bases, the J end by 1 base, with 10 bases between. Germline V gives CDR1 SGHVS, CDR2 FNYEAQ. The CDR3 totals 15 residues. This clonotype was sampled from a man aged 25-45 years in good health and CMV-seropositive. The genes are TRBV7-6 and TRBJ2-7, with TRBD1 as a possible D gene (6 bases). Sequenced material: PBMCs. CDR3 DNA sequence: TGTGCCAGCAGCTTAGCGACAGGCCCTTCCTACGAGCAGTACTTC. Translating it yields CASSLATGPSYEQYF.